The clone carrying this TCR beta chain was picked up one time. What it recognizes is unknown. A read error may produce the germline difference seen at one junction end. This record comes from a study of T cells in Graves' hyperthyroidism and ophthalmopathy. Graves' hyperthyroidism is called stable when ophthalmopathy does not progress within 18 months. Subjects aged 18 to 65 presented with newly diagnosed hyperthyroidism of less than 2 months' duration. Diagnostic decisions used clinical symptoms, serum thyroxine and TRAb, thyroid ultrasound and orbital computed tomography. TCR beta CDR3 region amplification was performed from RNA transcripts. The HTBI primer set served for first-round RT-PCR of the TCR CDR3. TCRdb re-analysed the multiplex PCR reads in MiXCR, keeping a single row per CDR3 protein. The sample lists 500,000 to 600,000 distinct CDR3 sequences; over 15% were seen once. The CDR3 is 14 residues long. Per germline, CDR1 GTSNPN and CDR2 SVGIG (reference sequence).

Study results and limitations: The model made its ophthalmopathy prediction, and onset followed a median approximately 6 months later.

The chain has TRBV30 and TRBJ1-3; D perhaps matches TRBD1 (5 bases). The source material was blood. This sequence originates from a woman aged 18-30 years with Graves' hyperthyroidism. CDR3 sequence reads: CAWTGSGSGNTMYF. The CDR3 DNA sequence: TGTGCCTGGACAGGGTCGGGCTCTGGAAACACCATGTATTTT.